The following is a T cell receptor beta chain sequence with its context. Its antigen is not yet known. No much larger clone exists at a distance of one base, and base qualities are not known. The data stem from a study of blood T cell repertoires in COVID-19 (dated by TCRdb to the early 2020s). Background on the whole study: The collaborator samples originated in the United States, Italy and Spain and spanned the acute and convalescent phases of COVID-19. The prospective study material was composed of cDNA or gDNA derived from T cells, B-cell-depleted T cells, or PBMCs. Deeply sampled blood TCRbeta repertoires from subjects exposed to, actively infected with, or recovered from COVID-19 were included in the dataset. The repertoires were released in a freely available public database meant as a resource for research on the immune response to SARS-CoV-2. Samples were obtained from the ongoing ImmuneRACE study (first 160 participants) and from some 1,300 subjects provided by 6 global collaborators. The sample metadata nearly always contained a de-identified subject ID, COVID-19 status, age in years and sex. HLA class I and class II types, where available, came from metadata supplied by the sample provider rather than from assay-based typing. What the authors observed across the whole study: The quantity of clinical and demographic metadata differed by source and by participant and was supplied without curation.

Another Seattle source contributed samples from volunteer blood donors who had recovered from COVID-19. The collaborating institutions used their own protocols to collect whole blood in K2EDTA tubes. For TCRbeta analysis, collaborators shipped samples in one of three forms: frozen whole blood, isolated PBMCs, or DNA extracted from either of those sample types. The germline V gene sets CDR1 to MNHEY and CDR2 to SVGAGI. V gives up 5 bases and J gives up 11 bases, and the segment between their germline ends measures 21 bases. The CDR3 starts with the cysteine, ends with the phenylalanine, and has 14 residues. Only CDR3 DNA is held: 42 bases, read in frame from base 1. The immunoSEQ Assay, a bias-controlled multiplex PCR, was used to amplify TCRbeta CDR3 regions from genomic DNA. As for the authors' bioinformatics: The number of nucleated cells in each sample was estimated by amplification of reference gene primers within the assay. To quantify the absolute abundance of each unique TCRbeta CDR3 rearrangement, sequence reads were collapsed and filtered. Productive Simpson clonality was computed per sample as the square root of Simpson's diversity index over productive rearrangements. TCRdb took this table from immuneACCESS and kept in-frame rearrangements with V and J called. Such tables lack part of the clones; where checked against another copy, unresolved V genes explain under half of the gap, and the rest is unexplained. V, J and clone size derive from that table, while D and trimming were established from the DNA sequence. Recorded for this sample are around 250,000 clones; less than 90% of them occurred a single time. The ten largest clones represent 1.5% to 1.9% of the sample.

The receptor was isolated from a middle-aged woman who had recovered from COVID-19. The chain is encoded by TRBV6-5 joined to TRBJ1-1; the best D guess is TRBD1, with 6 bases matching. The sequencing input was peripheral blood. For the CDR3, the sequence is CASSNLLRGRWAFF. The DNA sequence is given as TGTGCCAGCAGTAACTTGCTCAGGGGTAGGTGGGCTTTCTTT.